Here is one TCR beta chain with its context. The same CDR3 arises from other DNA sequences in this sample as well. The CDR3 sequence is 13 residues long. Per the germline V gene, CDR1 is SGHRS and CDR2 is YFSETQ. V lost 0 bases and J lost 8, with 11 bases in between. This sample was taken from a study of shared T cell receptors in the human thymus. This table comes from immunoSEQ multiplex PCR, and its TCRdb copy is limited to in-frame clones, with some not included. The sample contains roughly 710,000 clones, 80% to 90% of which appear only once. A further study also used this sample, focusing on human thymus T cells. That source adds: Congenital heart defects were the reason for the corrective surgery that the donors, healthy Finnish infants, were having. Thymus tissue for the work was resected from patients undergoing corrective heart surgery. Biased V and J segment usage appeared in thymus and peripheral blood. Unrelated individuals reportedly shared highly overlapping thymic TCR repertoires.

The TCR originated in a girl under three years old with a congenital heart defect. Sequencing input: thymocytes. This sequence joins TRBV5-1 and TRBJ1-1; tentatively, D is TRBD1 (6 bases). DNA for the CDR3: TGCGCCAGCAGCTTGGACAGGGTGACCGAAGCTTTCTTT. Protein: CASSLDRVTEAFF. The variable domain in full, with the rest retrieved from reference TRBV5-1 and TRBJ1-1, is KAGVTQTPRYLIKTRGQQVTLSCSPISGHRSVSWYQQTPGQGLQFLFEYFSETQRNKGNFPGRFSGRQFSNSRSEMNVSTLELGDSALYLCASSLDRVTEAFFGQGTRLTVV.